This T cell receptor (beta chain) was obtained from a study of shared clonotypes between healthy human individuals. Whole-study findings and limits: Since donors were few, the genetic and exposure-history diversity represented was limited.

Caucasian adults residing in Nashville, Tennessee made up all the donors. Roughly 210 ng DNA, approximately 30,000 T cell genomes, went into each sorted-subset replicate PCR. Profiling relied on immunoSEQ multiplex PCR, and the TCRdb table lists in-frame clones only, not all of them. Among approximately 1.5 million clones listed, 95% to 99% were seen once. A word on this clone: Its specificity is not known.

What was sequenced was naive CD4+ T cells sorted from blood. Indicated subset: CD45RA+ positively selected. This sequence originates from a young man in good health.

The CDR3, as DNA: TGCGCCAGCACCGGTAGCTCCGTATCATTCTCCTACGAGCAGTACTTC. It translates to CASTGSSVSFSYEQYF. This chain joins TRBV5-1 and TRBJ2-7; D not certain. Germline V CDR1 and CDR2: SGHRS, YFSETQ. The V end lost 6 bases, the J end lost 0 bases, and 19 bases lay between the germline ends. CDR3 size: 16 residues.